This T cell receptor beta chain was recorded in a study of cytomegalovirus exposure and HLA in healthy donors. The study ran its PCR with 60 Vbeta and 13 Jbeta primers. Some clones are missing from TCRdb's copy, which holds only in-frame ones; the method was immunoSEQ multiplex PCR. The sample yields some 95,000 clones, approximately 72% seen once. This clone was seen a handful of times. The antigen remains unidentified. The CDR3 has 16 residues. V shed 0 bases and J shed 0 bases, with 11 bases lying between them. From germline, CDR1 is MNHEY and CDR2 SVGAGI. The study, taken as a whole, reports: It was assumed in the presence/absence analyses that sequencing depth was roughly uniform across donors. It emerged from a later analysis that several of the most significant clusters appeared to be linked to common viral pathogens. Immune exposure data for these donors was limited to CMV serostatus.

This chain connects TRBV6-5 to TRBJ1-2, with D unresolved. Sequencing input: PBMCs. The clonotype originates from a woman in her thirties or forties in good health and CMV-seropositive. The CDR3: CASSYSSEGANYGYTF. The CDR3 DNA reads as TGTGCCAGCAGTTACTCCTCTGAGGGCGCTAACTATGGCTACACCTTC.